This TCR beta chain stems from a study of cytomegalovirus exposure and HLA in healthy donors. General study points: An analysis was carried out at a later point. It showed that HLA-associated TCR beta chains were more clonally expanded than equally common non-associated chains. CMV antigen specificity of a few CMV-associated chains was confirmed in vitro. In a later analysis, at a false discovery rate of 0.05, 17,000 or so TCR beta sequences matched HLA alleles.

PCR involved 60 Vbeta and 13 Jbeta primers. Original methodology: It was a later analysis that counted about 80 million unique TCR beta chains, of which roughly 11 million were shared. The method was immunoSEQ multiplex PCR; TCRdb's version includes in-frame clones alone and lacks a portion of them. V and J calls and clone size come straight from that table; D and trimming were deduced from the DNA. The sample has around 280,000 clones; 70% to 90% are singletons. Between the trimmed V and J ends, which lost 4 bases and 9 bases, there was a span of 17 bases. Germline loops: CDR1 SGDLS, CDR2 YYNGEE. The CDR3 consists of 14 residues. A word on this clone: Its antigen is unidentified.

The chain has TRBV9 and TRBJ2-1, with D tentatively TRBD2 (5 bases). The sequence came from a young woman in good health and CMV-seronegative. Input material: PBMCs. The CDR3 DNA follows: TGTGCCAGCAGCCTTAGCCCCATGGGGAGTGAGCAGTTCTTC. Amino acids: CASSLSPMGSEQFF.